This T cell receptor (beta chain) is drawn from a study of spatial heterogeneity in lung cancer. About the study: Samples were donated by 72 untreated early-stage non-small cell lung cancer patients. Alpha-chain sequences were consistently detected less often than beta-chain sequences. In the raw reads, each unique TCR and UMI combination was present more than ten times on average.

In its sample, this clonotype was seen many times. Time point reported: blood at routine non-recurrence follow-up after resection. From tumor, nontumor lung or frozen PBMC, whole RNA was taken unsorted for sequencing. CDR1 ENHRY and CDR2 SYGVKD come from the germline V gene. This CDR3 has 13 amino acids. The ends were cut back, 3 bases at V and 10 bases at J, with 15 bases in the middle. TCRdb re-called the 5' RACE reads with MiXCR, one entry per CDR3 protein. The table includes around 110,000 distinct CDR3 sequences, 9% to 15% detected once. The chain has TRBV10-3 and TRBJ1-1, with a weak D call TRBD1 (5 bases). This clonotype originated in a male donor with early-stage non-small cell lung cancer. Sample: PBMCs, taken at follow-up. CDR3 sequence (DNA): TGTGCCATCAGTGAACCCTTCGGGGGACGAGCTTTCTTT. It translates to CAISEPFGGRAFF.